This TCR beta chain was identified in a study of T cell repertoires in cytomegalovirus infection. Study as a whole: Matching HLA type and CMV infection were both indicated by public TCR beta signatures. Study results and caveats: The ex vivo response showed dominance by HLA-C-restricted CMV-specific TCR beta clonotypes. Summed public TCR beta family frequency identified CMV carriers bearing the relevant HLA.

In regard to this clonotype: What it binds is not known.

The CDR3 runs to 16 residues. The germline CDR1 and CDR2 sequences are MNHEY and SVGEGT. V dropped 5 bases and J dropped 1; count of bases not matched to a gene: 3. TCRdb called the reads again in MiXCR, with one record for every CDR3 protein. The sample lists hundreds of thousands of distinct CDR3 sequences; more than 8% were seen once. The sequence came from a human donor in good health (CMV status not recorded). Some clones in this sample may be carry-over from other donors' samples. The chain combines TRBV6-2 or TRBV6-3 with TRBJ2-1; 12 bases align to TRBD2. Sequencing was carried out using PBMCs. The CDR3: CASSGTSGLSYNEQFF. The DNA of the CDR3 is TGTGCCAGCAGTGGGACTAGCGGGCTATCCTACAATGAGCAGTTCTTC.